These 14 T cell receptor beta chains share one sample of origin, sequenced in a study of CD4 T cell repertoires in COVID-19. The protocol was immunoSEQ multiplex PCR, while the TCRdb copy is restricted to in-frame clones and leaves out a portion. The table has 60,000 to 90,000 clones, about four fifths seen once. This material consisted of CD4+ T cells from peripheral blood, taken after recovery from COVID-19. The receptors originated from a human donor who had COVID-19.

The J gene is TRBJ2-7, the V gene TRBV3-1 (or the pseudogene TRBV3-2); possibly TRBD2 for D (6 bases). The CDR3 runs 13 residues. V shed 2 bases and J shed 6 bases, with 11 bases lying between them. The germline CDR1 and CDR2 sequences are LGHDT and YNNKEL (reference sequence). The CDR3 nucleotides are TGTGCCAGCAGCCAAACGCGGGGTGGCGAGCAGTACTTC. Translation gives CASSQTRGGEQYF.

The chain uses TRBV7-8 and TRBJ2-5; 7 bases are shared with TRBD2. With V trimmed by 6 bases and J by 2 bases, 6 bases remained unmatched. The CDR3 is 14 residues long. Germline V gene data show CDR1 as SGHVS and CDR2 as FQNEAQ. The CDR3 sequence: CASSLSAGQETQYF. In DNA form, the CDR3 reads TGTGCCAGCAGTCTGTCAGCGGGGCAAGAGACCCAGTACTTC.

The rearrangement links TRBV6-4 to TRBJ1-1; D not resolved. V lost 4 bases, J lost 8 bases, and 14 bases lay in between. Germline V lookup: CDR1 MRHNA, CDR2 SNTAGT. The CDR3 is made up of 13 amino acids. Here the CDR3 reads CASSVEMNSEAFF. The CDR3 nucleotides are TGTGCCAGCAGTGTCGAGATGAACTCAGAAGCTTTCTTT.

The gene calls are TRBV6-6 and TRBJ2-5, with D possibly being TRBD1 or TRBD2 (5 bases each). The germline CDR1 and CDR2 sequences are MNHNY and SVGAGI (reference sequence). Trimming stripped 5 bases from V and 5 bases from J, with 24 bases between. This CDR3 contains 17 residues. The chain's CDR3 is CASSPPRRDPMGETQYF. The CDR3 region has the DNA TGTGCCAGCAGTCCGCCTCGCCGGGACCCGATGGGGGAGACCCAGTACTTC.

The CDR3 spells CASRDRGQGLEAEAFF. The DNA of the CDR3 is TGTGCCAGTAGGGACAGGGGACAGGGATTAGAGGCTGAAGCTTTCTTT. The chain links TRBV19 to TRBJ1-1, with TRBD1 matching 9 bases. This CDR3 contains 16 residues. Germline CDR1 and CDR2: LNHDA and SQIVND (reference sequence). The junction had 14 bases not matched to a gene; V was cut back by 6 bases and J by 6 bases.

The chain has TRBV20-1 and TRBJ2-7; tentatively, D is TRBD2 (6 bases). In germline, CDR1 is DFQATT, CDR2 SNEGSKA (reference sequence). V was shortened by 6 bases and J by 6 bases, with 12 bases between the two germline ends. CDR3 length: 11 amino acids. The CDR3 DNA sequence: TGCAGTGCCCTGACTAGACGCGAGCAGTACTTC. It is translated as CSALTRREQYF.

The J gene is TRBJ2-4, the V gene TRBV11-3; D is undetermined. The CDR3 is 13 amino acids. Germline CDR1 reads SGHNT; CDR2 reads YENEEA. The V gene lost 5 bases and the J gene lost 6 bases, with 11 bases spanning the gap. DNA for the CDR3: TGTGCCAGCAGCCAAAGTAGCTTAAACATTCAGTACTTC. Translation gives CASSQSSLNIQYF.

V and J are TRBV28 and TRBJ1-6, with a weak D call TRBD1 (5 bases). V dropped 5 bases and J dropped 6 bases, with 14 bases sitting between them. The germline gives CDR1 MDHEN, CDR2 SYDVKM. The CDR3 spans 15 residues. In nucleotides, the CDR3 is TGTGCCAGCAGTGCGGAGGGGCGCGTTAATTCACCCCTCCACTTT. It yields the protein CASSAEGRVNSPLHF. The entire variable domain, with the rest obtained from reference TRBV28 and TRBJ1-6, is as follows: DVKVTQSSRYLVKRTGEKVFLECVQDMDHENMFWYRQDPGLGLRLIYFSYDVKMKEKGDIPEGYSVSREKKERFSLILESASTNQTSMYLCASSAEGRVNSPLHFGNGTRLTVT.

CDR3 sequence reads: CASSRAGSGVDTQYF. DNA for the CDR3: TGCGCCAGCAGTCGAGCGGGGTCGGGCGTGGATACGCAGTATTTT. V usage is TRBV4-1 and J usage is TRBJ2-3; TRBD2 matches 7 bases. Germline CDR1 reads MGHRA; CDR2 reads YSYEKL. This CDR3 spans 15 amino acids. V trimming: 6 bases; J trimming: 6 bases; junction bases outside the gene matches: 12.

The V gene is TRBV28, the J gene TRBJ2-5, with D unresolved. CDR3 length equals 14 residues. Germline lookup yields CDR1 MDHEN and CDR2 SYDVKM. Trimming took off 11 bases at V and 5 bases at J, with 21 bases between the two ends. The CDR3 nucleotides read TGTGCCGTAGGAGCAGTAGGAGTTAGGGAGACCCAGTACTTC. This codes for CAVGAVGVRETQYF.

This sequence joins TRBV6-5 and TRBJ1-2, with D hard to call. Germline CDR1 is MNHEY and CDR2 is SVGAGI. The CDR3 is made up of 15 amino acids. Trimming took 5 bases from V and 0 from J, leaving 13 bases between them. The chain's CDR3 is CASSQTVPANYGYTF. DNA of the CDR3: TGTGCCAGCAGTCAAACCGTCCCGGCTAACTATGGCTACACCTTC.

This sequence joins TRBV29-1 and TRBJ2-3; maybe TRBD2 (6 bases). This CDR3 has 14 residues. Trimming pared 6 bases from V and 2 bases from J, leaving 15 bases between. The germline V gene has CDR1 SQVTM and CDR2 ANQGSEA. The DNA of the CDR3 is TGCAGCGTGGGGGGTTTTCGGGCCACAGATACGCAGTATTTT. Encoded protein: CSVGGFRATDTQYF.

This clone has just one count. The chain joins TRBV19 to TRBJ2-3, with TRBD1 matching 9 bases. The CDR3 length is 15 residues. The V gene end was trimmed by 11 bases and the J gene end by 2 bases; junction bases not matched to a gene: 11. Looked up from germline, CDR1 is LNHDA and CDR2 is SQIVND (reference sequence). CDR3 residues: CAVRNRGLFTDTQYF. CDR3 DNA: TGTGCCGTAAGAAACAGGGGGCTATTCACAGATACGCAGTATTTT.

CDR3 sequence reads: CATSRVAGPGSYEQYF. In DNA, the CDR3 is TGTGCCACCAGCAGAGTCGCGGGTCCGGGATCCTACGAGCAGTACTTC. The rearrangement joins TRBV15 to TRBJ2-7; D is possibly TRBD2 (5 bases). The V gene's germline CDR1 is LNHNV and CDR2 YYDKDF (reference sequence). The CDR3 contains 16 residues. Trimming left V 1 base short and J 1 base short, with 14 bases between.